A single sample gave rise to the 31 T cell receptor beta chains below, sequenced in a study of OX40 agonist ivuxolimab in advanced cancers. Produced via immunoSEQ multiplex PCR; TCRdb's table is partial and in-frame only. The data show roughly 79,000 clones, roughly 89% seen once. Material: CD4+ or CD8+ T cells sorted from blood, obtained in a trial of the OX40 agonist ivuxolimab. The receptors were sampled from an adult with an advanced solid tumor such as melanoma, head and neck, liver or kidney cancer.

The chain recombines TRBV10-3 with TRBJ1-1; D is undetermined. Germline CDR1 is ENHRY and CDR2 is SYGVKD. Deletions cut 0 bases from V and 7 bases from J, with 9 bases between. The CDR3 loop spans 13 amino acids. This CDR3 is CAISESRDSEAFF. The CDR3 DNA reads TGTGCCATCAGTGAGTCGCGGGATAGTGAAGCTTTCTTT.

CDR3 region: CASSRRLGAAAYEQYF. CDR3 sequence (DNA): TGCGCCAGCAGCCGGAGGCTCGGGGCTGCAGCCTACGAGCAGTACTTC. This rearrangement joins TRBV5-1 to TRBJ2-7; D assignment may be TRBD1 or TRBD2 (5 bases each). V lost 4 bases to trimming and J lost 2 bases, with 19 bases between them. Per the germline V gene, CDR1 is SGHRS and CDR2 is YFSETQ. The CDR3 length is 16 residues.

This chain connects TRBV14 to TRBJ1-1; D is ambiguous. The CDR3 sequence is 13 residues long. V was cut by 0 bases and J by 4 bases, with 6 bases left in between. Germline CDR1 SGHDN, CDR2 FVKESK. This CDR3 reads CASSQDAGTEAFF. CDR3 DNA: TGTGCCAGCAGCCAAGATGCGGGCACTGAAGCTTTCTTT. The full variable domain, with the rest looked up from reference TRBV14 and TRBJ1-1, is EAGVTQFPSHSVIEKGQTVTLRCDPISGHDNLYWYRRVMGKEIKFLLHFVKESKQDESGMPNNRFLAERTGGTYSTLKVQPAELEDSGVYFCASSQDAGTEAFFGQGTRLTVV.

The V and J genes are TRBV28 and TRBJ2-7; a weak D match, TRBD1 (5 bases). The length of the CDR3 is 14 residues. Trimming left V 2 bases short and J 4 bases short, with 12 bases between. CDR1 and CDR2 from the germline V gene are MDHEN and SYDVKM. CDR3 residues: CASSLGQVEYEQYF. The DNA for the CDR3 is TGTGCCAGCAGTTTAGGACAAGTGGAGTACGAGCAGTACTTC.

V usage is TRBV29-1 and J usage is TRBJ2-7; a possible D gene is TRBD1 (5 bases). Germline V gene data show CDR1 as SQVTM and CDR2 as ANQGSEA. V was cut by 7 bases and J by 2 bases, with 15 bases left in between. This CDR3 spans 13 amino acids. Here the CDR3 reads CSGMIQVTYEQYF. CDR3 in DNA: TGCAGCGGGATGATACAGGTAACCTACGAGCAGTACTTC.

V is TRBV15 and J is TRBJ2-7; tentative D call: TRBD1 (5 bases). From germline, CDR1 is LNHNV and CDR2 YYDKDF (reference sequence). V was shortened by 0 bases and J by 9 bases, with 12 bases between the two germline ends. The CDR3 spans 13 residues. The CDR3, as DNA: TGTGCCACCAGCAGAGATTGGGCCACAGGGCAGTACTTC. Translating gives CATSRDWATGQYF.

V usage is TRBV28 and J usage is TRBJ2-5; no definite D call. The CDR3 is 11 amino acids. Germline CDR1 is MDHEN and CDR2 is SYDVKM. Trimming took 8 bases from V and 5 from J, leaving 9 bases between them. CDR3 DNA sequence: TGTGCCAGCGGGGTACGGGAGACCCAGTACTTC. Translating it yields CASGVRETQYF.

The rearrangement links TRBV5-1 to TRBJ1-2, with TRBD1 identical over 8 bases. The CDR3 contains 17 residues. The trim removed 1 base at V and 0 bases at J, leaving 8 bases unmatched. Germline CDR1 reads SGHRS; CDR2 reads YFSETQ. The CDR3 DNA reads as TGCGCCAGCAGCTTGACAGGGGGAAATTCGGCTAACTATGGCTACACCTTC. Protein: CASSLTGGNSANYGYTF.

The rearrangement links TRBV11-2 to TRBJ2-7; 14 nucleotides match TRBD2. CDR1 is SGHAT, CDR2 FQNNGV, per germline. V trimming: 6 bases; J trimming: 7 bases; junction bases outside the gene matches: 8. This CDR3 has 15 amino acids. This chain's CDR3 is CASSRSGLAGGEQYF. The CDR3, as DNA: TGTGCCAGCAGTCGTTCCGGACTAGCGGGAGGTGAGCAGTACTTC.

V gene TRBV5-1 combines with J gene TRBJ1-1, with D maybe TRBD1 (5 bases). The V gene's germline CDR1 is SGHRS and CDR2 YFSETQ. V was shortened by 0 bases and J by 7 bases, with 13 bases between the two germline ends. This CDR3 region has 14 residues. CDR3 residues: CASSLAGNTGEAFF. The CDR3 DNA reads TGCGCCAGCAGCTTGGCCGGAAATACAGGTGAAGCTTTCTTT. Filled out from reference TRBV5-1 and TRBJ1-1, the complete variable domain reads KAGVTQTPRYLIKTRGQQVTLSCSPISGHRSVSWYQQTPGQGLQFLFEYFSETQRNKGNFPGRFSGRQFSNSRSEMNVSTLELGDSALYLCASSLAGNTGEAFFGQGTRLTVV.

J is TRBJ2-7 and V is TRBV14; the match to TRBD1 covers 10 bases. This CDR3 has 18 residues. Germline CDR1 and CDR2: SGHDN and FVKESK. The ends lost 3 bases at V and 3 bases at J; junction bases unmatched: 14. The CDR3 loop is CASSHFIPPRDRGYEQYF. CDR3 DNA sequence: TGTGCCAGCAGCCATTTCATCCCCCCCCGGGACAGGGGCTACGAGCAGTACTTC.

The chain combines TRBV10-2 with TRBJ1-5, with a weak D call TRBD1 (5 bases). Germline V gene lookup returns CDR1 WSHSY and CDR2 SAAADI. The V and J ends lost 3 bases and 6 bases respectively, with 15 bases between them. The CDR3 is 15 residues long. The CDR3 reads CASSDPGGSSQPQHF. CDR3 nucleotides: TGCGCCAGCAGTGACCCGGGGGGTAGTAGTCAGCCCCAGCATTTT.

CDR3 in amino acids: CASSLDGGHYNEQFF. The CDR3 DNA is TGTGCCAGCAGCTTGGATGGGGGACATTACAATGAGCAGTTCTTC. The rearrangement joins TRBV5-4 to TRBJ2-1, with D possibly being TRBD1 (6 bases). From germline, CDR1 is SGHNT and CDR2 YYREEE (reference sequence). V was trimmed by 0 bases and J by 4 bases, leaving 11 bases between them. The CDR3 runs to 15 residues.

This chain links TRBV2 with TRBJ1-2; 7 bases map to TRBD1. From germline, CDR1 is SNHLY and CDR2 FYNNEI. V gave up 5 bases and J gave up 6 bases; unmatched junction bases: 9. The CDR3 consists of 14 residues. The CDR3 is CASSLPDRVHGYTF. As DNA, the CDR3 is TGTGCCAGCAGTCTTCCAGACAGGGTCCATGGCTACACCTTC.

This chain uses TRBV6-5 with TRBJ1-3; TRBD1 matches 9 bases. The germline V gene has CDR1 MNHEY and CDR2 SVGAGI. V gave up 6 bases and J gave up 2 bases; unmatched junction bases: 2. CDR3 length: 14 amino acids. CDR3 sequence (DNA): TGTGCCAGCAGCCGGACAGGGGCTGGAAACACCATATATTTT. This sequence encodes CASSRTGAGNTIYF.

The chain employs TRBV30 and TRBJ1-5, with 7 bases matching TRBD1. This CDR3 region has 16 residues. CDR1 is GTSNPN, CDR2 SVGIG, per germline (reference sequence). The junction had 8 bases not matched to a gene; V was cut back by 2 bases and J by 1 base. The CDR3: CAWSLFGTVSNQPQHF. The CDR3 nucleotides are TGTGCCTGGAGTCTATTTGGGACAGTAAGCAATCAGCCCCAGCATTTT.

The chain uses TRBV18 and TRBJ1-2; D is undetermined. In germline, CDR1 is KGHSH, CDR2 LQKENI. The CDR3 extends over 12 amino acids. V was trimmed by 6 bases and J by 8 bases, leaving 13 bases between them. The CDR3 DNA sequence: TGTGCCAGCTCCCTCCCCGGGAGCGGCTACACCTTC. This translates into CASSLPGSGYTF. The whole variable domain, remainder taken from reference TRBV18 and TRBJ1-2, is NAGVMQNPRHLVRRRGQEARLRCSPMKGHSHVYWYRQLPEEGLKFMVYLQKENIIDESGMPKERFSAEFPKEGPSILRIQQVVRGDSAAYFCASSLPGSGYTFGSGTRLTVV.

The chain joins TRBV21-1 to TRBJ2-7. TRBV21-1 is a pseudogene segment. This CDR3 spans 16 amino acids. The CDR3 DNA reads TGTGCCAGCAGAGGTGTGCTGCTACACGTGTTAGACGAGCAGTACTTC. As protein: CASRGVLLHVLDEQYF.

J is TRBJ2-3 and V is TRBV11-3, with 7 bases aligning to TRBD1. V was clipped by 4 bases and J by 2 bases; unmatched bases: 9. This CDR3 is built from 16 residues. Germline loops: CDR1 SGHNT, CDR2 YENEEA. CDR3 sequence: CASSSTGNPPTDTQYF. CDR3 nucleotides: TGTGCCAGCAGCTCGACAGGGAATCCCCCCACAGATACGCAGTATTTT.

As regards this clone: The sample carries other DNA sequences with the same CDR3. The CDR3 spells CASSMGQGANNEQFF. CDR3 DNA: TGTGCCAGTAGTATGGGGCAGGGGGCCAACAATGAGCAGTTCTTC. The genes are TRBV19 and TRBJ2-1; 8 nucleotides match TRBD1. The CDR3 has 15 amino acids. From germline, CDR1 is LNHDA and CDR2 SQIVND (reference sequence). Unmatched junction bases numbered 6, after V lost 3 bases and J lost 5 bases.

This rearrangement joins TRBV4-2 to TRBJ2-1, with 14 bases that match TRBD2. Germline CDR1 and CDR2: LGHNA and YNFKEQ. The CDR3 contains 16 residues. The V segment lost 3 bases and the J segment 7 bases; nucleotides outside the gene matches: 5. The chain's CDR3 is CASSQGGLAGGNEQFF. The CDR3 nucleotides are TGTGCCAGCAGCCAGGGTGGACTAGCGGGAGGTAATGAGCAGTTCTTC.

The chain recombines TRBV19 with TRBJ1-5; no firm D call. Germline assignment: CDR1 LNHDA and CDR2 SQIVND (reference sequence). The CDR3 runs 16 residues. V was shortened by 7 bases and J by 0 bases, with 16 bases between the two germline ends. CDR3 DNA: TGTGCCAGTACCCAATCCGGCCTTTATAGCAATCAGCCCCAGCATTTT. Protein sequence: CASTQSGLYSNQPQHF.

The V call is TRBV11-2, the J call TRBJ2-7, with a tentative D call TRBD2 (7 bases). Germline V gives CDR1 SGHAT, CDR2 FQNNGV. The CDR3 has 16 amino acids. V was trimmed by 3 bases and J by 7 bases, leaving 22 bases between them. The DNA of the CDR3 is TGTGCCAGCAGCTTCCTAACTCGGGGGCCAGCGGGAGAGCAGTACTTC. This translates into CASSFLTRGPAGEQYF.

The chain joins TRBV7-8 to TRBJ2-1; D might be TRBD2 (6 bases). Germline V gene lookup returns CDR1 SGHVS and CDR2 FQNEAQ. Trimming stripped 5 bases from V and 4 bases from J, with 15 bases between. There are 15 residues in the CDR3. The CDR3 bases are TGTGCCAGCAGCGCCCGGCTAGCGCAGTACAATGAGCAGTTCTTC. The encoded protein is CASSARLAQYNEQFF.

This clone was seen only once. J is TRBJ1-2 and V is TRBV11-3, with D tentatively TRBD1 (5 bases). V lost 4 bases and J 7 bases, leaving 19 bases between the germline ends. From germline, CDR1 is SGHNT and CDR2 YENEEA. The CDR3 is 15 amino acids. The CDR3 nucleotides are TGTGCCAGCAGCTACGCCGGGACCCCTTGGGCTGGCTACACCTTC. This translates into CASSYAGTPWAGYTF. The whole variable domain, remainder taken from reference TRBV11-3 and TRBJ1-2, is EAGVVQSPRYKIIEKKQPVAFWCNPISGHNTLYWYLQNLGQGPELLIRYENEEAVDDSQLPKDRFSAERLKGVDSTLKIQPAELGDSAVYLCASSYAGTPWAGYTFGSGTRLTVV.

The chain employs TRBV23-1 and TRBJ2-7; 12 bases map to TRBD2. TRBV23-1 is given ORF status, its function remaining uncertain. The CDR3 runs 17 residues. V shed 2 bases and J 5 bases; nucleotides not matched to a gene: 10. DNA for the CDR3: TGCGCCAGCAGTCAAGGGACTAGCGGGCCCCTAAGGGACGAGCAGTACTTC. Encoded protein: CASSQGTSGPLRDEQYF.

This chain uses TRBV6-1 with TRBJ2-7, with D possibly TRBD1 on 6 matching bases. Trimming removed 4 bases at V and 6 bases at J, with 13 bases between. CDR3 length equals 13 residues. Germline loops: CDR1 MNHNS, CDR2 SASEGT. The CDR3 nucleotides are TGTGCCAGCAGTGGGACAGAAACTTCCGAGCAGTACTTC. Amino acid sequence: CASSGTETSEQYF.

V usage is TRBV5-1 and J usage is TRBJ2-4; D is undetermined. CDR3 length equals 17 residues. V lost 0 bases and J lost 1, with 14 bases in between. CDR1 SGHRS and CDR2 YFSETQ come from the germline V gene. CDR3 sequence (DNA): TGCGCCAGCAGCTTGGCCAGAAAAGAGGAGGCCAAAAACATTCAGTACTTC. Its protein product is CASSLARKEEAKNIQYF.

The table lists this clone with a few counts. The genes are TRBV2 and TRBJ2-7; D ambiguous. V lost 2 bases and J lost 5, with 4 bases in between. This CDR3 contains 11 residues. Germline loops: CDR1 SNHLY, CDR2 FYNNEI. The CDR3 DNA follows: TGTGCCAGCAGTGAATTCGACGAGCAGTACTTC. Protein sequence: CASSEFDEQYF.

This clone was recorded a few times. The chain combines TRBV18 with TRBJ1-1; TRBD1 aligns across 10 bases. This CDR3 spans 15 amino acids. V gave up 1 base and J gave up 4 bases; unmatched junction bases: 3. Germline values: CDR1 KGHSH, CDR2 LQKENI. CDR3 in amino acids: CASSPRTGGGTEAFF. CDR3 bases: TGTGCCAGCTCACCACGGACAGGGGGGGGCACTGAAGCTTTCTTT.

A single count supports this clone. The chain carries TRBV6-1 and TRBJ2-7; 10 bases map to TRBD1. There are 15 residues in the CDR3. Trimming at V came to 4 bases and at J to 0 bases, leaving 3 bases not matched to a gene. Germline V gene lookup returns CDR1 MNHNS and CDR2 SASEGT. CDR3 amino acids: CASSARTGGSYEQYF. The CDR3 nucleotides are TGTGCCAGCAGTGCCCGGACAGGGGGCTCCTACGAGCAGTACTTC.